The 23 T cell receptor beta chains in this list originate from one sample, sequenced in a study of PD-1 blockade in classical Hodgkin lymphoma. All patients experienced relapse after autologous stem cell transplantation, and brentuximab vedotin exposure was variable. Libraries were prepared by immunoSEQ multiplex PCR; TCRdb keeps only in-frame clonotypes and omits some of them. The repertoire holds around 40,000 clones, with around 80% as singletons. Here the sequenced sample was peripheral blood mononuclear cells (PBMCs), taken at baseline. These receptors came from a human donor with classical Hodgkin lymphoma.

The V call is TRBV11-2, the J call TRBJ1-4; 8 bases are shared with TRBD1. This CDR3 has 14 residues. The germline CDR1 and CDR2 sequences are SGHAT and FQNNGV. Trimming cost V 5 bases and J 8 bases; bases outside gene matches: 7. The CDR3 is CASSQRTGREKLFF. CDR3 coding DNA: TGTGCCAGCAGCCAACGGACAGGGCGGGAAAAACTGTTTTTT.

V is TRBV5-1 and J is TRBJ2-5, with TRBD1 identical over 8 bases. Germline V lookup: CDR1 SGHRS, CDR2 YFSETQ. This CDR3 is 16 amino acids long. V lost 0 bases and J lost 5; bases outside the gene matches: 9. CDR3 sequence reads: CASSLVPTGAWETQYF. The CDR3 coding sequence is TGCGCCAGCAGCTTGGTACCGACAGGGGCTTGGGAGACCCAGTACTTC.

This rearrangement joins TRBV30 to TRBJ1-1; 8 bases match TRBD1. Losses at the gene ends were 1 base for V and 1 base for J; bases not matched to a gene: 2. CDR3 length equals 14 residues. Germline V gene data show CDR1 as GTSNPN and CDR2 as SVGIG (reference sequence). CDR3 region: CAWSGGQGNTEAFF. The DNA for the CDR3 is TGTGCCTGGAGTGGCGGACAGGGGAACACTGAAGCTTTCTTT. The full variable domain, its missing parts supplied by reference TRBV30 and TRBJ1-1, is SQTIHQWPATLVQPVGSPLSLECTVEGTSNPNLYWYRQAAGRGLQLLFYSVGIGQISSEVPQNLSASRPQDRQFILSSKKLLLSDSGFYLCAWSGGQGNTEAFFGQGTRLTVV.

Written as DNA, the CDR3 is TGTGCCAGCAGCTCGGGACTAGCGGGGGACCACCGGTATTTT. It translates to CASSSGLAGDHRYF. The chain employs TRBV7-2 and TRBJ2-3; 14 bases line up with TRBD2. The germline gives CDR1 SGHTA, CDR2 FQGNSA. Trimming cost V 4 bases and J 14 bases; bases outside gene matches: 8. The CDR3 contains 14 residues.

This clone showed up just a few times. The chain recombines TRBV4-1 with TRBJ2-3, with D uncertain. This CDR3 is 17 amino acids long. Per germline, CDR1 MGHRA and CDR2 YSYEKL. V was clipped by 0 bases and J by 5 bases, with 18 bases between them. The CDR3 sequence is CASSQDDGTLKLDTQYF. CDR3 DNA: TGCGCCAGCAGCCAAGATGACGGCACTCTCAAATTAGATACGCAGTATTTT.

V and J are TRBV4-1 and TRBJ1-3; D is unresolved. The V end lost 0 bases, the J end lost 1 base, and 7 bases lay between the germline ends. CDR1 is MGHRA and CDR2 is YSYEKL in the germline V gene. The CDR3 sequence is 15 residues long. The CDR3 sequence: CASSQELPSGNTIYF. The DNA of the CDR3 is TGCGCCAGCAGCCAAGAGCTCCCATCTGGAAACACCATATATTTT.

V is TRBV4-3 and J is TRBJ2-3; D may match TRBD1 or TRBD2 (6 bases each). V was shortened by 0 bases and J by 1 base, with 14 bases between the two germline ends. The CDR3 loop spans 17 amino acids. Germline loops: CDR1 LGHNA, CDR2 YSLEER. CDR3: CASSQDPPGAGTDTQYF. CDR3 coding DNA: TGCGCCAGCAGCCAAGATCCCCCGGGGGCGGGCACAGATACGCAGTATTTT.

This clone came up a few times. This chain connects TRBV5-1 to TRBJ1-2; TRBD1 is a possible D gene (6 bases). CDR3 length: 14 residues. Trimming took off 5 bases at V and 3 bases at J, with 14 bases between the two ends. Per germline, CDR1 SGHRS and CDR2 YFSETQ. The DNA of the CDR3 is TGCGCCAGCAGAGGGGGGGATGAGGACTATGGCTACACCTTC. Residues: CASRGGDEDYGYTF. Using reference TRBV5-1 and TRBJ1-2 for the parts outside the CDR3, the full variable domain is KAGVTQTPRYLIKTRGQQVTLSCSPISGHRSVSWYQQTPGQGLQFLFEYFSETQRNKGNFPGRFSGRQFSNSRSEMNVSTLELGDSALYLCASRGGDEDYGYTFGSGTRLTVV.

This clone has only one observation. The rearrangement uses TRBV4-3 and TRBJ1-6; TRBD1 aligns across 7 bases. The J segment lost 10 bases and the V segment lost 1 base, leaving 10 bases of the junction unmatched. The CDR3 totals 16 residues. Germline assignment: CDR1 LGHNA and CDR2 YSLEER. Here the CDR3 reads CASSQVGRQGDSPLHF. CDR3 in DNA: TGCGCCAGCAGCCAAGTTGGTAGACAGGGCGACTCACCCCTCCACTTT.

Of note for this clone: Other nucleotide sequences from this sample produce the same CDR3. V gene TRBV5-1 combines with J gene TRBJ2-3; 8 bases map to TRBD1. The CDR3 covers 14 residues. The trim removed 3 bases at V and 3 bases at J, leaving 3 bases unmatched. Germline loops: CDR1 SGHRS, CDR2 YFSETQ. The CDR3 sequence: CASSSGQGTDTQYF. For the CDR3, the DNA is TGCGCCAGCAGCTCAGGACAGGGTACAGATACGCAGTATTTT.

This clone occurred a few times. This sample also contains other DNA sequences that code for the same CDR3. This chain links TRBV9 with TRBJ2-1; tentative D call: TRBD2 (7 bases). V lost 0 bases and J lost 2, with 9 bases in between. This CDR3 comprises 15 residues. Germline loops: CDR1 SGDLS, CDR2 YYNGEE. The CDR3, as DNA: TGTGCCAGCAGCGTAGTCGGGGGGCCCTACAATGAGCAGTTCTTC. Its protein is CASSVVGGPYNEQFF. The full variable domain, completed using reference TRBV9 and TRBJ2-1, is DSGVTQTPKHLITATGQRVTLRCSPRSGDLSVYWYQQSLDQGLQFLIQYYNGEERAKGNILERFSAQQFPDLHSELNLSSLELGDSALYFCASSVVGGPYNEQFFGPGTRLTVL.

The CDR3 reads CASSWTENYGYTF. The CDR3 DNA reads TGCGCCAGCAGCTGGACTGAGAACTATGGCTACACCTTC. This chain connects TRBV5-1 to TRBJ1-2; D remains unclear. The CDR3 has 13 residues. Germline V gene lookup returns CDR1 SGHRS and CDR2 YFSETQ. V lost 3 bases, J lost 2 bases, and 8 bases lay in between.

The rearrangement uses TRBV9 and TRBJ1-2, with a tentative D call TRBD1 (6 bases). V was cut by 3 bases and J by 0 bases, with 12 bases left in between. CDR3 length equals 15 residues. The germline gives CDR1 SGDLS, CDR2 YYNGEE. The CDR3 nucleotides are TGTGCCAGCAGCGCCGGGACACTTACTAACTATGGCTACACCTTC. It yields the protein CASSAGTLTNYGYTF.

This chain uses TRBV4-3 with TRBJ1-4; maybe TRBD1 (6 bases). Deletions cut 4 bases from V and 2 bases from J, with 20 bases between. The length of the CDR3 is 18 residues. CDR1 and CDR2 (germline): LGHNA, YSLEER. The DNA for the CDR3 is TGCGCCAGCAGCCTAAACTTGAAGAGGGGGGCGACTAATGAAAAACTGTTTTTT. Protein sequence: CASSLNLKRGATNEKLFF.

This clone showed up just a few times. The chain links TRBV7-9 to TRBJ1-2, with D possibly TRBD1 on 5 matching bases. The CDR3 has 13 amino acids. The V end was cut by 5 bases, the J end by 5 bases, with 12 bases between. Germline CDR1 and CDR2: SEHNR and FQNEAQ (reference sequence). Here the CDR3 reads CASSPQATYGYTF. In nucleotides, the CDR3 is TGTGCCAGCAGCCCACAGGCGACGTATGGCTACACCTTC. Looking up the rest from reference TRBV7-9 and TRBJ1-2 gives the full variable domain: DTGVSQNPRHKITKRGQNVTFRCDPISEHNRLYWYRQTLGQGPEFLTYFQNEAQLEKSRLLSDRFSAERPKGSFSTLEIQRTEQGDSAMYLCASSPQATYGYTFGSGTRLTVV.

V and J are TRBV6-1 and TRBJ2-3, with D unclear. There are 13 residues in the CDR3. Trimming stripped 1 base from V and 9 bases from J, with 11 bases between. Germline CDR1 MNHNS, CDR2 SASEGT. CDR3 sequence: CASSEVRLGTQYF. CDR3 nucleotide sequence: TGTGCCAGCAGTGAAGTCAGGTTGGGAACGCAGTATTTT.

The gene calls are TRBV4-2 and TRBJ2-5, with D tentatively TRBD2 (6 bases). V lost 4 bases to trimming and J lost 4 bases, with 19 bases between them. Germline-derived CDR1 and CDR2 are LGHNA and YNFKEQ. There are 16 residues in the CDR3. The CDR3 is CASSPRGRRGLETQYF. CDR3 nucleotides: TGTGCCAGCAGCCCGCGGGGCCGGCGGGGTTTAGAGACCCAGTACTTC.

This sequence joins TRBV29-1 and TRBJ2-1, with D unresolved. The length of the CDR3 is 13 residues. The ends were cut back, 4 bases at V and 1 base at J, with 8 bases in the middle. Germline CDR1 is SQVTM and CDR2 is ANQGSEA. CDR3 sequence: CSVATSSYNEQFF. The DNA for the CDR3 is TGCAGCGTTGCGACTTCGTCCTACAATGAGCAGTTCTTC.

The rearrangement links TRBV9 to TRBJ2-7; TRBD1 aligns across 7 bases. From germline, CDR1 is SGDLS and CDR2 YYNGEE. CDR3 length: 15 residues. Trimming cost V 2 bases and J 1 base; bases outside gene matches: 6. CDR3 sequence (DNA): TGTGCCAGCAGCGTTACAGGGGAGCTTTCCTACGAGCAGTACTTC. This sequence encodes CASSVTGELSYEQYF.

This CDR3 reads CASSLEKGHEQYF. CDR3 in DNA: TGTGCCAGCAGCTTAGAGAAGGGCCACGAGCAGTACTTC. V usage is TRBV7-2 and J usage is TRBJ2-7; D is undetermined. This CDR3 comprises 13 residues. V dropped 1 base and J dropped 5 bases, with 9 bases sitting between them. CDR1 and CDR2 (germline): SGHTA, FQGNSA.

The chain carries TRBV5-6 and TRBJ1-1; D not certain. V dropped 4 bases and J dropped 2 bases, with 9 bases sitting between them. CDR3 length: 13 residues. Per the germline V gene, CDR1 is SGHDT and CDR2 is YYEEEE. CDR3 sequence reads: CASSPGFNTEAFF. The DNA of the CDR3 is TGTGCCAGCAGCCCGGGATTTAACACTGAAGCTTTCTTT.

The J gene is TRBJ1-1, the V gene TRBV5-5; no firm D call. Germline CDR1 is SGHKS and CDR2 is YYEKEE (reference sequence). V lost 4 bases and J lost 3, with 4 bases in between. The CDR3 length is 11 residues. The CDR3 loop reads CASSGHTEAFF. Written as DNA, the CDR3 is TGTGCCAGCAGCGGCCACACTGAAGCTTTCTTT.

This clone was detected once. V and J are TRBV11-2 and TRBJ2-2, with D perhaps TRBD1 (6 bases). Trimming left V 1 base short and J 1 base short, with 13 bases between. The CDR3 runs 17 residues. Germline CDR1 reads SGHAT; CDR2 reads FQNNGV. The DNA of the CDR3 is TGTGCCAGCAGCTTAGCTTGGGGGCCTGGGAACACCGGGGAGCTGTTTTTT. Its translation: CASSLAWGPGNTGELFF.